Below are 3 T cell receptor beta chains sequenced from a single sample in a study of CD8 T cells in Susac syndrome. Random hexamers primed reverse transcription of about 0.45 to 1 ug RNA. TCRdb fed the immunoSEQ multiplex PCR reads into MiXCR, producing one record per CDR3 protein. This table holds under 200,000 distinct CDR3 sequences, about 95% found once. Input material: CD8+ T cells from PBMCs. These receptors originate from a human donor with multiple sclerosis.

The chain carries TRBV6-4 and TRBJ1-2; the D gene is possibly TRBD1 (6 bases). Trimming pared 2 bases from V and 4 bases from J, leaving 14 bases between. This CDR3 comprises 15 residues. The germline CDR1 and CDR2 sequences are MRHNA and SNTAGT. The CDR3 loop is CASSDAPGHLYGYTF. The CDR3 DNA follows: TGTGCCAGCAGTGACGCGCCGGGACATCTCTATGGCTACACCTTC.

The chain links TRBV29-1 to TRBJ1-1; D unclear. V dropped 6 bases and J dropped 6 bases, with 8 bases sitting between them. This CDR3 region has 10 residues. Per germline, CDR1 SQVTM and CDR2 ANQGSEA. CDR3 sequence reads: CSVPSPEAFF. The CDR3 nucleotides are TGCAGCGTCCCCAGTCCTGAAGCTTTCTTT. The variable domain in full, completed from reference TRBV29-1 and TRBJ1-1, reads SAVISQKPSRDICQRGTSLTIQCQVDSQVTMMFWYRQQPGQSLTLIATANQGSEATYESGFVIDKFPISRPNLTFSTLTVSNMSPEDSSIYLCSVPSPEAFFGQGTRLTVV.

The sample holds one count of this clonotype. The V gene is TRBV15, the J gene TRBJ2-5; D is unresolved. CDR1 is LNHNV and CDR2 is YYDKDF in the germline V gene (reference sequence). This CDR3 spans 13 amino acids. Trimming removed 1 base from V and 6 bases from J, with 9 bases in between. The CDR3 nucleotides read TGTGCCACCAGCAGAGGCTTCTTCAAGACCCAGTACTTC. This translates into CATSRGFFKTQYF.